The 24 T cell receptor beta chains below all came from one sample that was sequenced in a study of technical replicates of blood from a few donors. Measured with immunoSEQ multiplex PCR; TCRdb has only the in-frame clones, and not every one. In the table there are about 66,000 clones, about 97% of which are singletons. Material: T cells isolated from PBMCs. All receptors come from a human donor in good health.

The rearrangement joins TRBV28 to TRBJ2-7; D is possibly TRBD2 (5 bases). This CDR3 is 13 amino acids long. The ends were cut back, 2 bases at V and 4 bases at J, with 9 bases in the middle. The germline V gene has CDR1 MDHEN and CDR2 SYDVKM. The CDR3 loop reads CASSLPGTYEQYF. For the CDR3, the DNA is TGTGCCAGCAGTTTACCGGGAACGTACGAGCAGTACTTC.

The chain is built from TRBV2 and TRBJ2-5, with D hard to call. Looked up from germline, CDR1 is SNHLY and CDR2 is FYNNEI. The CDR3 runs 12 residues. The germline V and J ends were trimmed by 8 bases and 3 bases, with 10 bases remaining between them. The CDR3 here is CASEERKETQYF. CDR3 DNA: TGTGCCAGCGAGGAGAGGAAAGAGACCCAGTACTTC.

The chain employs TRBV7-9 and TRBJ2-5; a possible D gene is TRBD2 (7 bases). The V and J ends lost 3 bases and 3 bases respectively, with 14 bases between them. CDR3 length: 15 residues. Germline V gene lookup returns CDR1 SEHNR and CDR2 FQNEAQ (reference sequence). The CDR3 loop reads CASSFGGGGKETQYF. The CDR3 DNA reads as TGTGCCAGCAGCTTTGGTGGCGGGGGCAAAGAGACCCAGTACTTC. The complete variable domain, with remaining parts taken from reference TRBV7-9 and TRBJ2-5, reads DTGVSQNPRHKITKRGQNVTFRCDPISEHNRLYWYRQTLGQGPEFLTYFQNEAQLEKSRLLSDRFSAERPKGSFSTLEIQRTEQGDSAMYLCASSFGGGGKETQYFGPGTRLLVL.

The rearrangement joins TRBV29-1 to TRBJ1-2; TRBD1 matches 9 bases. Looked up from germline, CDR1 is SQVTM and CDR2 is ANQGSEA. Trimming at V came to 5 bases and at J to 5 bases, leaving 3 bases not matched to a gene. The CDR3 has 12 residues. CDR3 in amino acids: CSVPGTGYGYTF. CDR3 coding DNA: TGCAGCGTTCCAGGGACAGGGTATGGCTACACCTTC. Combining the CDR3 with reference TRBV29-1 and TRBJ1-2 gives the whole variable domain SAVISQKPSRDICQRGTSLTIQCQVDSQVTMMFWYRQQPGQSLTLIATANQGSEATYESGFVIDKFPISRPNLTFSTLTVSNMSPEDSSIYLCSVPGTGYGYTFGSGTRLTVV.

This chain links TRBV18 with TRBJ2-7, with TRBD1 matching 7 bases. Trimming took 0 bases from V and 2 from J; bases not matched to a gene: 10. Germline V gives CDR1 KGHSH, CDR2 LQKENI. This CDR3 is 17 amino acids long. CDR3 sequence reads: CASSPPSSGQTPYEQYF. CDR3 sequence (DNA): TGTGCCAGCTCACCACCGAGTTCGGGACAGACCCCCTACGAGCAGTACTTC.

CDR3 nucleotides: TGCGCCAGCAGGGTTAGCGGGAAAGGGGACATTCAGTACTTC. As protein: CASRVSGKGDIQYF. The chain joins TRBV5-1 to TRBJ2-4; TRBD2 matches 8 bases. CDR3 length: 14 residues. After removal of 5 bases from V and 8 bases from J, the junction contained 9 bases not matched to a gene. Per the germline V gene, CDR1 is SGHRS and CDR2 is YFSETQ.

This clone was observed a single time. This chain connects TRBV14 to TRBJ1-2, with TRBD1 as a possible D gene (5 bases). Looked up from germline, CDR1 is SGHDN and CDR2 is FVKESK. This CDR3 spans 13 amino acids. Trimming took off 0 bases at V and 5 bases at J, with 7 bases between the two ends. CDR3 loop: CASSQEGRYGYTF. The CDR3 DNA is TGTGCCAGCAGCCAAGAGGGGCGGTATGGCTACACCTTC.

The DNA for the CDR3 is TGTGCCAGCAGCTTAGTAAGAGCCTACGAGCAGTACTTC. Amino acid sequence: CASSLVRAYEQYF. The V call is TRBV7-2, the J call TRBJ2-7, with no clear D. There are 13 residues in the CDR3. V was clipped by 1 base and J by 2 bases, with 6 bases between them. Germline V CDR1 and CDR2: SGHTA, FQGNSA.

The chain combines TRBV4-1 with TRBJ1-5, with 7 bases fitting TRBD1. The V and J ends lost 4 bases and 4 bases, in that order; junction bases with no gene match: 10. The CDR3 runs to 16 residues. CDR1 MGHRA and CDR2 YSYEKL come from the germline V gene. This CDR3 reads CASSPKDGTVNQPQHF. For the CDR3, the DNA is TGCGCCAGCAGCCCAAAAGACGGGACAGTTAATCAGCCCCAGCATTTT.

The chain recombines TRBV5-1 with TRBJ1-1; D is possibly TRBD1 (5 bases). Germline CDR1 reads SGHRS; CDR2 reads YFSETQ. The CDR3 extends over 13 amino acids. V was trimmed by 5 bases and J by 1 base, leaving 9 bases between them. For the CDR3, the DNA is TGCGCCAGCAGTTCGGACAAGAACACTGAAGCTTTCTTT. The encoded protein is CASSSDKNTEAFF.

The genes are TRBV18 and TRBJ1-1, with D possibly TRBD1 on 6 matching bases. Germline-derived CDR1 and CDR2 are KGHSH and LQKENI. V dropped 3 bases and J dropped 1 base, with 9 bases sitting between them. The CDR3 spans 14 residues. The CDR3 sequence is CASSPSTGNTEAFF. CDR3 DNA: TGTGCCAGCTCACCCTCGACAGGGAACACTGAAGCTTTCTTT.

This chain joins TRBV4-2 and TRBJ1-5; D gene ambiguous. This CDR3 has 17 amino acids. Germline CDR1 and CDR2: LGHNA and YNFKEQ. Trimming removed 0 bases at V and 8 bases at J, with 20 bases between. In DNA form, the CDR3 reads TGTGCCAGCAGCCAAGAGGAGGACGGTTGGGGTATGAAGCCCCAGCATTTT. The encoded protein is CASSQEEDGWGMKPQHF.

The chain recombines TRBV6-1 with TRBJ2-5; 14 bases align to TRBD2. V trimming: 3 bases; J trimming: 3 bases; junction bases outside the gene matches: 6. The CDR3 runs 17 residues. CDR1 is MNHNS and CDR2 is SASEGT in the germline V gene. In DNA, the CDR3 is TGTGCCAGCAGTGAGGTATTGGGACTAGCGGGAGAAGAGACCCAGTACTTC. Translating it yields CASSEVLGLAGEETQYF.

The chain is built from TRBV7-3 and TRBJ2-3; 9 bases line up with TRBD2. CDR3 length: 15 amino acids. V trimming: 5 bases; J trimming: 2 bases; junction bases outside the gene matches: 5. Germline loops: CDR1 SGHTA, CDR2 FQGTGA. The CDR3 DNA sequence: TGTGCCAGCAGCCCAGTAGCGGGGGACACAGATACGCAGTATTTT. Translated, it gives CASSPVAGDTDTQYF.

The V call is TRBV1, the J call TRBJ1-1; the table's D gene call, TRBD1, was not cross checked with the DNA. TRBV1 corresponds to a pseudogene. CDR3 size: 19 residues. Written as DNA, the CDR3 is TGCACCAGCAGCCAAGAAAGGTCAGGGGGCATGTCGATGAACACTGAAGCTTTCTTT. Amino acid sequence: CTSSQERSGGMSMNTEAFF.

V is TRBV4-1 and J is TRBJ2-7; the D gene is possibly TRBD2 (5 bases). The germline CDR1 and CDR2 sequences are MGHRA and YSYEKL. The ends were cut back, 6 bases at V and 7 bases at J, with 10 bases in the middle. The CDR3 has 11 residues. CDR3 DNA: TGCGCCAGCAGTCGTGGCGGGGAGCAGTACTTC. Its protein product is CASSRGGEQYF.

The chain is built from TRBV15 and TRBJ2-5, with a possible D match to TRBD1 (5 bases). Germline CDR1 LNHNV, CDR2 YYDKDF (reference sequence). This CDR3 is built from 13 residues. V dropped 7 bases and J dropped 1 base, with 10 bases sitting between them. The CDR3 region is CATTRQPQETQYF. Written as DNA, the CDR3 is TGTGCCACCACTCGACAGCCCCAAGAGACCCAGTACTTC.

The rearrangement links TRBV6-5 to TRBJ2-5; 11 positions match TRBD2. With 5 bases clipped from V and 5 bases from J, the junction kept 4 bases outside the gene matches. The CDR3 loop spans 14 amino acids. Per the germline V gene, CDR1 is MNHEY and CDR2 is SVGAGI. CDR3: CASSPWTSGETQYF. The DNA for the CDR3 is TGTGCCAGCAGTCCCTGGACTAGCGGGGAGACCCAGTACTTC.

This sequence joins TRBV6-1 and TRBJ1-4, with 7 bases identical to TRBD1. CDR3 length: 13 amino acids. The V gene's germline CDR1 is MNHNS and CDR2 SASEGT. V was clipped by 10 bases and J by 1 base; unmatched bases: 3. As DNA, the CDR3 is TGTGCCATCCAGGGGGTAACTAATGAAAAACTGTTTTTT. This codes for CAIQGVTNEKLFF.

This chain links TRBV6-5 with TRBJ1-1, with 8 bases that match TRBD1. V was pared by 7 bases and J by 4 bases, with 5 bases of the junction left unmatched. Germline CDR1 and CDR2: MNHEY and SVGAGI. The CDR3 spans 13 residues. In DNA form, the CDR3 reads TGTGCCAGCACTAGACAGGGGATCACTGAAGCTTTCTTT. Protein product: CASTRQGITEAFF.

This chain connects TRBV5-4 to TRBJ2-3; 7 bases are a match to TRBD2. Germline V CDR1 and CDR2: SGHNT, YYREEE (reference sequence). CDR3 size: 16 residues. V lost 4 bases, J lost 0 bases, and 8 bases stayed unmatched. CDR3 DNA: TGTGCCAGCAGCACCGGGACTACGGCGAGCACAGATACGCAGTATTTT. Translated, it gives CASSTGTTASTDTQYF.

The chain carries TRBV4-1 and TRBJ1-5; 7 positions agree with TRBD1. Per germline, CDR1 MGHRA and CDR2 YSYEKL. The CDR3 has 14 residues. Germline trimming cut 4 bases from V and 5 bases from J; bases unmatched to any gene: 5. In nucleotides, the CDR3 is TGCGCCAGCAGCCCGACAGGGTTTGATCAGCCCCAGCATTTT. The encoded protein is CASSPTGFDQPQHF.

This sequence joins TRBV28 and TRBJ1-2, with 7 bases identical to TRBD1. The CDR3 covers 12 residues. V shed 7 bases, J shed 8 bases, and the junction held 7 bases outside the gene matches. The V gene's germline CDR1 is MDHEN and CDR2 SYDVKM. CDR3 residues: CASTNGGGGYTF. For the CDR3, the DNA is TGTGCCAGCACCAATGGAGGGGGCGGCTACACCTTC.

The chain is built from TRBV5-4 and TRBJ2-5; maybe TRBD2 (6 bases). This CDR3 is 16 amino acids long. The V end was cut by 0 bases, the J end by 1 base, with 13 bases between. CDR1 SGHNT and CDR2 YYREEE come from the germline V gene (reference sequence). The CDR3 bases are TGTGCCAGCAGCTTGGATTTGGGACTCATCCAAGAGACCCAGTACTTC. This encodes CASSLDLGLIQETQYF.